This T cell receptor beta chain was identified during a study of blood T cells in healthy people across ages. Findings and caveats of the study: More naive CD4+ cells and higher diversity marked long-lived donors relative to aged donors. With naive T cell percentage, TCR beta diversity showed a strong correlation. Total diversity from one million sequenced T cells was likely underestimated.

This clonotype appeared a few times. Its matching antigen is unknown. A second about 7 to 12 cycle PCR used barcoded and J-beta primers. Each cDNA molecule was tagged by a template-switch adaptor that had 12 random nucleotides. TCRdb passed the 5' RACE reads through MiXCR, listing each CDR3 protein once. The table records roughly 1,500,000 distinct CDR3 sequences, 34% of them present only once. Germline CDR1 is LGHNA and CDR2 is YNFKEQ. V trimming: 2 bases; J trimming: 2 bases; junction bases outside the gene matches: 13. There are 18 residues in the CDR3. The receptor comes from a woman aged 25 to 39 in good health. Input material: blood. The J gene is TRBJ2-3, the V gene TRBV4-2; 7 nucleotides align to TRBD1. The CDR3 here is CASSQMGQIKTNTDTQYF. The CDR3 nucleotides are TGTGCCAGCAGCCAAATGGGACAGATTAAGACTAACACAGATACGCAGTATTTT.